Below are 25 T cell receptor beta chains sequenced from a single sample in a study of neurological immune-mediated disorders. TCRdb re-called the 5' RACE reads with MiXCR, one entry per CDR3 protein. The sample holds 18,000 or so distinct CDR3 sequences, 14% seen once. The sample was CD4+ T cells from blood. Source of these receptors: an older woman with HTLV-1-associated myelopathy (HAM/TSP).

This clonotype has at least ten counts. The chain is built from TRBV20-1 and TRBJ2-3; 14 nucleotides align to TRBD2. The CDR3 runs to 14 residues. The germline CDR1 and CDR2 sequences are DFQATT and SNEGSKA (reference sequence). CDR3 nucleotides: TGCAGCCGACTAGCGGGGGGGAGGGGTGATACGCAGTATTTT. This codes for CSRLAGGRGDTQYF.

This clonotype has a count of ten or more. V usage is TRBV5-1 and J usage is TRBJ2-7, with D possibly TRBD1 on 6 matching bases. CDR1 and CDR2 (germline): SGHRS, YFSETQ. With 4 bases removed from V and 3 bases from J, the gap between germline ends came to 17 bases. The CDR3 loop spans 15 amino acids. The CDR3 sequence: CASSMTGQPSYEQYF. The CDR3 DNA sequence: TGCGCCAGCAGCATGACTGGACAGCCCAGCTACGAGCAGTACTTC.

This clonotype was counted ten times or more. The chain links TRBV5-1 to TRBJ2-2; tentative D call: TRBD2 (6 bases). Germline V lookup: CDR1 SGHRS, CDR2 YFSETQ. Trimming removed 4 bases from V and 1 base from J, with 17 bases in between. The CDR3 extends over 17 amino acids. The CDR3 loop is CASSPGRDSLNTGELFF. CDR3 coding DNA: TGCGCCAGCAGCCCCGGCCGGGACTCCCTGAACACCGGGGAGCTGTTTTTT.

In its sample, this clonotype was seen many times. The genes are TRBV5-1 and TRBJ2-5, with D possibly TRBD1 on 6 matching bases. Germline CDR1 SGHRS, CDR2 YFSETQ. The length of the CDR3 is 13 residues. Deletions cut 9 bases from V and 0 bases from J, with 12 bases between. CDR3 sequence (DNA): TGCGCCACCTCCGGGACACACCAAGAGACCCAGTACTTC. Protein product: CATSGTHQETQYF.

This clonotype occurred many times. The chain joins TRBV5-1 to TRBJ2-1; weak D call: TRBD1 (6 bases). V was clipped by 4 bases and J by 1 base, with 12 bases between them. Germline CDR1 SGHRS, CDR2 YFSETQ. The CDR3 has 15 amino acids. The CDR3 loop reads CASSLQQGSYNEQFF. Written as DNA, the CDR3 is TGCGCCAGCAGCCTACAACAGGGATCCTACAATGAGCAGTTCTTC.

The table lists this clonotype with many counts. Here the CDR3 reads CSARPLAGLSYEQYF. For the CDR3, the DNA is TGCAGTGCTAGGCCACTAGCGGGGCTCTCCTACGAGCAGTACTTC. The rearrangement links TRBV20-1 to TRBJ2-7; 10 bases fit TRBD2. Per the germline V gene, CDR1 is DFQATT and CDR2 is SNEGSKA (reference sequence). The V segment lost 3 bases and the J segment 0 bases; nucleotides outside the gene matches: 5. The CDR3 runs to 15 residues.

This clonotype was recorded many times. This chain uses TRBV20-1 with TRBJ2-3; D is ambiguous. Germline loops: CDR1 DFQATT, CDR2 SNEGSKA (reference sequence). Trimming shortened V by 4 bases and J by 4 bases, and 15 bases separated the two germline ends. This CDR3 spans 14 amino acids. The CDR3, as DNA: TGCAGTGCTACAAGAAGGCCTGCCTCAGATACGCAGTATTTT. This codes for CSATRRPASDTQYF.

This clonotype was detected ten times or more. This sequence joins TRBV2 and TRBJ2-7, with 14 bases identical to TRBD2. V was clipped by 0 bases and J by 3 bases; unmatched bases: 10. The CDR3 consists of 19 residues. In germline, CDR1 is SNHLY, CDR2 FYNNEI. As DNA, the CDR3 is TGTGCCAGCAGTGAAGCAAAGGGACTAGCGGGGGCGCCCCTCTACGAGCAGTACTTC. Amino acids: CASSEAKGLAGAPLYEQYF.

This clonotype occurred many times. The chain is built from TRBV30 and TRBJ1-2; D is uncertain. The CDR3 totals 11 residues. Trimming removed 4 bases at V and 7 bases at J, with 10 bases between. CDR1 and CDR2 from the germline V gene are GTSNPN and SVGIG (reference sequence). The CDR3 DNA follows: TGTGCCTGGAACGAGGAGGGTGGCTACACCTTC. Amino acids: CAWNEEGGYTF.

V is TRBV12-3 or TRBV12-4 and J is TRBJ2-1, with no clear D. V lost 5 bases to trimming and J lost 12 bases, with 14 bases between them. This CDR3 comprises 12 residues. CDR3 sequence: CASSPQAVGQFF. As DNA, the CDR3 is TGTGCCAGCAGTCCGCAAGCAGTCGGGCAGTTCTTC.

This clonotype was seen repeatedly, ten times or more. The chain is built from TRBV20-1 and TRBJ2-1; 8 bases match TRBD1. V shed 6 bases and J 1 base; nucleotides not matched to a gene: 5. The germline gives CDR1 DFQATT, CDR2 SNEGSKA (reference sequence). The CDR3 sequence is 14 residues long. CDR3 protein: CSAQGAKSYNEQFF. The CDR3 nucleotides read TGCAGTGCGCAGGGGGCAAAGTCCTACAATGAGCAGTTCTTC.

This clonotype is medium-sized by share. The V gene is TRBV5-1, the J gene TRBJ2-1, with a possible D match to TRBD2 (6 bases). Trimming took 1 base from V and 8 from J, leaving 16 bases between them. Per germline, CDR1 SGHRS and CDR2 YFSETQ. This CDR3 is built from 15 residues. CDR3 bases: TGCGCCAGCAGCTTGTTGTTGGGAGGTCGGGATGAGCAGTTCTTC. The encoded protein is CASSLLLGGRDEQFF.

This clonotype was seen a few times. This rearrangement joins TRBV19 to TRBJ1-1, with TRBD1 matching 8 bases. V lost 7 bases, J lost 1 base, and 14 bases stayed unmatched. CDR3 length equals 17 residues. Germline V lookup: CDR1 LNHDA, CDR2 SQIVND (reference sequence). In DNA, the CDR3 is TGTGCCAGTATGTCCCAGGGGGCGCGGGGAGCGAACACTGAAGCTTTCTTT. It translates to CASMSQGARGANTEAFF.

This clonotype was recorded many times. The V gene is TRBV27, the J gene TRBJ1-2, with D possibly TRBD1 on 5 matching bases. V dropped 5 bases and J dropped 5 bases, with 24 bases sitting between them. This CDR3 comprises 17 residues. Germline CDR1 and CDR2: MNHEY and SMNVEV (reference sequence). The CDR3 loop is CASSTFSDSTNLYGYTF. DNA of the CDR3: TGTGCCAGCAGTACTTTCTCCGACAGCACAAACCTATATGGCTACACCTTC.

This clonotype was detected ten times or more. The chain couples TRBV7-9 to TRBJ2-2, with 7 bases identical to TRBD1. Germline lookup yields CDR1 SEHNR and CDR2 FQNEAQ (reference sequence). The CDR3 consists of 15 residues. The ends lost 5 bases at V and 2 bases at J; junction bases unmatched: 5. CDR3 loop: CASSVGTANTGELFF. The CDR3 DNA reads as TGTGCCAGCAGCGTCGGGACAGCCAACACCGGGGAGCTGTTTTTT.

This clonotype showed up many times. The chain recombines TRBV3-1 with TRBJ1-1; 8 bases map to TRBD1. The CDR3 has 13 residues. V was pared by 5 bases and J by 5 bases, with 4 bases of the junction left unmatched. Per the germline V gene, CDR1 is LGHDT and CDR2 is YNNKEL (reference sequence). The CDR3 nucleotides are TGTGCCAGCAGCTCTACAGGGGGTACTGAAGCTTTCTTT. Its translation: CASSSTGGTEAFF.

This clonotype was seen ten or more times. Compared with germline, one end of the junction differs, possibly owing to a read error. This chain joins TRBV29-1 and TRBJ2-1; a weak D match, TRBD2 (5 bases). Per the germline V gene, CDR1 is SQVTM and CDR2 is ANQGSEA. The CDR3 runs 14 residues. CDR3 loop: CSVGREVGYIEQFF. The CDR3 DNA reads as TGCAGCGTTGGTCGGGAAGTGGGATACATTGAGCAGTTCTTC.

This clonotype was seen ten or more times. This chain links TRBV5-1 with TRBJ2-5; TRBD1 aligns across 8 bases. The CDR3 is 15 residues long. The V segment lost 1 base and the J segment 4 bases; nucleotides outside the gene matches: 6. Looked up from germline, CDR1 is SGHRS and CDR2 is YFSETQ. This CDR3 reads CASSLTGTGAETQYF. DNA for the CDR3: TGCGCCAGCAGCTTGACCGGGACAGGAGCAGAGACCCAGTACTTC.

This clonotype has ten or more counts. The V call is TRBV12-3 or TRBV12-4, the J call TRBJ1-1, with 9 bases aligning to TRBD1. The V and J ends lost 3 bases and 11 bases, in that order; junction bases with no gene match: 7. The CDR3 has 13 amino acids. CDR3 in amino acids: CASSLGTGRKAFF. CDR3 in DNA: TGTGCCAGCAGTTTGGGGACAGGGCGTAAGGCTTTCTTT.

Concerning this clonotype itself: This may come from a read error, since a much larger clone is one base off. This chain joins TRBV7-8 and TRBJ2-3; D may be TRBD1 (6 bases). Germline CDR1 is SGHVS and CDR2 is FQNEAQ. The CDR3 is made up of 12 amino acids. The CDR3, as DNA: TGTGCCAGCAGCAGAGCAGGGGATATGCAGTATTTT. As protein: CASSRAGDMQYF.

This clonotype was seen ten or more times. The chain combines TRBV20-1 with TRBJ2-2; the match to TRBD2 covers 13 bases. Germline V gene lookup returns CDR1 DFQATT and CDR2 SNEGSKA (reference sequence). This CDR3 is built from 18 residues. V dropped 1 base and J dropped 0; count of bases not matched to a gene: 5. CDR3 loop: CSARGLAGGIPNTGELFF. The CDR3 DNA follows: TGCAGTGCTAGAGGACTAGCGGGAGGTATCCCGAACACCGGGGAGCTGTTTTTT.

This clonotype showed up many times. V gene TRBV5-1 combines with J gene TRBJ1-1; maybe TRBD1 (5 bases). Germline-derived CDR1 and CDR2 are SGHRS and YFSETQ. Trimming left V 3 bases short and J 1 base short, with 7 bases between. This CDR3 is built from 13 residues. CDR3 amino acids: CASSWTSNTEAFF. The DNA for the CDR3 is TGCGCCAGCAGCTGGACATCGAACACTGAAGCTTTCTTT.

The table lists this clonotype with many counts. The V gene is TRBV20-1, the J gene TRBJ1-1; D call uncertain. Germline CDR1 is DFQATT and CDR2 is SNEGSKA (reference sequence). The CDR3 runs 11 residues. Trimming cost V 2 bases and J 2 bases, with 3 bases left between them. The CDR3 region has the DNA TGCAGTGCTAGACCAAACACTGAAGCTTTCTTT. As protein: CSARPNTEAFF.

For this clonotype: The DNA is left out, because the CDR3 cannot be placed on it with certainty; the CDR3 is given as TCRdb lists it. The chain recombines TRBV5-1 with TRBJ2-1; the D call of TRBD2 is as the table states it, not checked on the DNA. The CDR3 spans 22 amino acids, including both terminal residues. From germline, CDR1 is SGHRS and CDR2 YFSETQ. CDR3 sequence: CASSFYICSVRKEAGVVYEQFF.

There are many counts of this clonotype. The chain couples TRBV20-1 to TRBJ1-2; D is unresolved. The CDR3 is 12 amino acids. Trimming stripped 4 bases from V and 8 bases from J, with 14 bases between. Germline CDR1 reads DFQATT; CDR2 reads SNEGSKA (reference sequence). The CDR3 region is CSATGGRRGYTF. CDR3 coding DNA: TGCAGTGCTACAGGCGGTCGCAGGGGCTACACCTTC.